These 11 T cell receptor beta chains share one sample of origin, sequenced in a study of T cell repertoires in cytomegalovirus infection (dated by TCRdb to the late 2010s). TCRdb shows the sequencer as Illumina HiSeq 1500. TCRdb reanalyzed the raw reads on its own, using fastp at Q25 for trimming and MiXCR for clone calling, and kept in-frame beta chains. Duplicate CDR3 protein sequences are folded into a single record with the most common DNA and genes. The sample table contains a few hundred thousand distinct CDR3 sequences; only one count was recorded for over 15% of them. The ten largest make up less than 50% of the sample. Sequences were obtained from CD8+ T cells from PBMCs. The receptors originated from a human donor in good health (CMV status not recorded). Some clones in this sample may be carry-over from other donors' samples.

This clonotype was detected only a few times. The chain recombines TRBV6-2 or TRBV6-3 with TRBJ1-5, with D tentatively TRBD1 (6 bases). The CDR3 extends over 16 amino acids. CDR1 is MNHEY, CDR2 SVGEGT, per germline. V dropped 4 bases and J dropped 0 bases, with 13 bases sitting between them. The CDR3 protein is CASSSHRDDSNQPQHF. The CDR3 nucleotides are TGTGCCAGCAGTTCACACAGGGATGATAGCAATCAGCCCCAGCATTTT.

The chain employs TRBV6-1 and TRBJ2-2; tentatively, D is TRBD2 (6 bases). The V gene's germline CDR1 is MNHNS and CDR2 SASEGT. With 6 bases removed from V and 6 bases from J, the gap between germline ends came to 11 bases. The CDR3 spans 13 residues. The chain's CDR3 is CASSPGGAGELFF. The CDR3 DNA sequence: TGTGCCAGCAGCCCTGGCGGGGCCGGGGAGCTGTTTTTT.

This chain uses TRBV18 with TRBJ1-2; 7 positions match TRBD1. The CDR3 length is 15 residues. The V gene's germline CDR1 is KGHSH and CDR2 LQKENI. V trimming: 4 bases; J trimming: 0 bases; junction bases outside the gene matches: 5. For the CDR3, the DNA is TGTGCCAGCTCACAACCGGGACAGCCTAACTATGGCTACACCTTC. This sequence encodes CASSQPGQPNYGYTF.

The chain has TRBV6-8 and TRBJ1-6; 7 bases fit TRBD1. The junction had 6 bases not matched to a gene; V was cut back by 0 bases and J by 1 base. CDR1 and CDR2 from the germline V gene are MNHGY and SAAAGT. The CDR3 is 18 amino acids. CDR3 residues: CASSYSMMGQSYNSPLHF. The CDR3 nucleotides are TGTGCCAGCAGTTACTCGATGATGGGACAGTCCTATAATTCACCCCTCCACTTT.

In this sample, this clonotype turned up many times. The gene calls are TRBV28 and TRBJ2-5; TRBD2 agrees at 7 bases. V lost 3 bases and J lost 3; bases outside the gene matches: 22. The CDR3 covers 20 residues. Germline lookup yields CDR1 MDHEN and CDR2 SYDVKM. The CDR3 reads CASSFWSGGGGSALEETQYF. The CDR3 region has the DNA TGTGCCAGCAGTTTTTGGTCCGGCGGGGGTGGTAGCGCCTTGGAAGAGACCCAGTACTTC.

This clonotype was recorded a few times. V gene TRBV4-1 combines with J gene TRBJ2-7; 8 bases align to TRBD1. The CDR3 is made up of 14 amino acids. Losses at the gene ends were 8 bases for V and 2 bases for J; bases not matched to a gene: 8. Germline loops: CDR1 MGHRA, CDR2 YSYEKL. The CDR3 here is CASALDRGPYEQYF. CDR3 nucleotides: TGCGCCAGCGCCTTAGACAGGGGTCCCTACGAGCAGTACTTC.

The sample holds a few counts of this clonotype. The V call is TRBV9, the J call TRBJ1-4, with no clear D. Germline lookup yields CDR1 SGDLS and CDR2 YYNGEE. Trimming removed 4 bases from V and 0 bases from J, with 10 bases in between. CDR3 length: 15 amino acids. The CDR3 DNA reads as TGTGCCAGCAGCCGTTCCCGTTCAACTAATGAAAAACTGTTTTTT. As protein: CASSRSRSTNEKLFF. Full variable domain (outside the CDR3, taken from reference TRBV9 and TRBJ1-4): DSGVTQTPKHLITATGQRVTLRCSPRSGDLSVYWYQQSLDQGLQFLIQYYNGEERAKGNILERFSAQQFPDLHSELNLSSLELGDSALYFCASSRSRSTNEKLFFGSGTQLSVL.

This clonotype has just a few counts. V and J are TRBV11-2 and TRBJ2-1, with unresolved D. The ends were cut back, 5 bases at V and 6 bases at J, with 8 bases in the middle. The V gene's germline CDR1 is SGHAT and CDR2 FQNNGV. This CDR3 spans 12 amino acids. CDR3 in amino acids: CASSPDGNEQFF. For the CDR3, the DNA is TGTGCCAGCAGCCCGGACGGCAATGAGCAGTTCTTC.

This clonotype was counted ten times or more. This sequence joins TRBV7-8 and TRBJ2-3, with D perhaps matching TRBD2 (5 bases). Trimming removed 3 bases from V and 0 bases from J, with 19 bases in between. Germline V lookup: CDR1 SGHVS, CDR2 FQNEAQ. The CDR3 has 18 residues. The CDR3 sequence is CASSFDSGDYYSTDTQYF. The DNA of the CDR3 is TGTGCCAGCAGCTTTGATTCGGGTGACTACTACAGCACAGATACGCAGTATTTT.

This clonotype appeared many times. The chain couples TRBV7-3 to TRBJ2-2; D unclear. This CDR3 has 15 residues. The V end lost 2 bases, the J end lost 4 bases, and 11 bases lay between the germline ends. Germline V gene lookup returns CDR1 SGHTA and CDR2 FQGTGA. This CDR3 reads CASSLGRGSTGELFF. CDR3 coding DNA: TGTGCCAGCAGCTTAGGCCGCGGCAGCACCGGGGAGCTGTTTTTT.

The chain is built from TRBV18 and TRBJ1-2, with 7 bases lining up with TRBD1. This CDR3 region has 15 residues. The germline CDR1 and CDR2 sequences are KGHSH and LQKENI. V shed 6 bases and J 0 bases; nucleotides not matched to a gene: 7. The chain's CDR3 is CASSGGDRANYGYTF. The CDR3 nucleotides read TGTGCCAGCTCCGGGGGCGACAGGGCTAACTATGGCTACACCTTC.